The rows below give T cell receptor beta chains drawn from one sample of a study of response to subunit inactivated influenza vaccine. TCRdb recomputed calls from the RT-PCR reads with MiXCR, one row per CDR3 protein. The sample contains about 700,000 distinct CDR3 sequences, approximately 14% of which appear only once. Sequencing was performed on PBMCs from blood, taken less than 15 days before vaccination. These receptors originate from a man aged 50 or older who received an inactivated influenza vaccine. Both conserved end residues are part of each CDR3. A D gene is named only where the DNA matches it firmly. Clone size is not always given. Where it is, it says once, few, many or a class for expanded clones.

size,V,J,D,CDR3,DNA
NA,TRBV29-1,TRBJ1-3,TRBD1,CSVRDRRSGNTIYF,TGCAGCGTTCGGGACAGGCGATCTGGAAACACCATATATTTT
many,TRBV4-1,TRBJ2-2,TRBD2,CASSQGSQRGSTGELFF,TGCGCCAGCAGCCAAGGATCCCAGCGGGGGAGCACCGGGGAGCTGTTTTTT
few,TRBV4-3,TRBJ1-2,NA,CASSPTPDSRINYGYTF,TGCGCCAGCAGCCCAACTCCGGACAGTAGGATTAACTATGGCTACACCTTC
NA,TRBV2,TRBJ2-2,NA,CASSGGPSGPTTGELFF,TGTGCCAGCAGTGGAGGGCCAAGCGGACCCACGACCGGGGAGCTGTTTTTT
NA,TRBV6-1,TRBJ1-5,TRBD1,CASSPPGGNQPHHF,TGTGCCAGCAGTCCACCAGGGGGAAATCAGCCCCACCATTTT
NA,TRBV15,TRBJ1-2,NA,CATSRESGGYTF,TGTGCCACCAGCAGGGAGTCGGGTGGCTACACCTTC
few,TRBV5-1,TRBJ2-7,TRBD2,CASSSTSGGSFREQYF,TGCGCCAGCAGCAGTACTAGCGGGGGATCGTTTAGGGAGCAGTACTTC
NA,TRBV20-1,TRBJ2-2,NA,CSAREVSSGELFF,TGCAGTGCTAGAGAAGTTAGCTCCGGGGAGCTGTTTTTT
few,TRBV29-1,TRBJ1-1,NA,CSACQGWDTEAFF,TGCAGCGCCTGCCAGGGTTGGGACACTGAAGCTTTCTTT
many,TRBV11-2,TRBJ2-2,NA,CASSHRWGNTGELFF,TGTGCCAGCAGTCATAGGTGGGGGAACACCGGGGAGCTGTTTTTT
NA,TRBV20-1,TRBJ2-7,TRBD2,CSAKTGTSGYEQYF,TGCAGTGCAAAAACCGGGACTAGCGGCTACGAGCAGTACTTC
NA,TRBV5-1,TRBJ1-1,TRBD1,CASSFDRGGLNTEAFF,TGCGCCAGCAGCTTTGACAGGGGAGGGCTGAACACTGAAGCTTTCTTT
many,TRBV29-1,TRBJ1-1,TRBD1,CSVDSRRQGRNTEAFF,TGCAGCGTTGACTCCAGAAGACAGGGACGGAACACTGAAGCTTTCTTT
few,TRBV5-5,TRBJ1-2,NA,CASSLGGTASYTF,TGTGCCAGCAGCTTGGGCGGGACCGCCAGTTACACCTTC
NA,TRBV25-1,TRBJ2-1,TRBD2,CASSGLAGASYNEQFF,TGTGCCAGCAGCGGACTAGCGGGTGCCTCCTACAATGAGCAGTTCTTC
many,TRBV20-1,TRBJ2-3,TRBD1,CSAQRDRGTDTQYF,TGCAGTGCCCAGCGGGACAGGGGCACAGATACGCAGTATTTT